The clone carrying this TCR beta chain came up once. Its antigen is not identified. Researchers ran the PCR with 60 Vbeta and 13 Jbeta primers. Profiled with immunoSEQ multiplex PCR; TCRdb holds only in-frame clones, not every one. The data hold more than 75,000 clones, with around 79% observed a single time. The CDR3 length is 13 residues. The ends were cut back, 4 bases at V and 4 bases at J, with 11 bases in the middle. CDR1 MDHEN and CDR2 SYDVKM come from the germline V gene. The entry originates in a study of cytomegalovirus exposure and HLA in healthy donors. Whole-study findings and limits: Whilst most TCR sequences proved rare, a subset of public TCRs occurred across many donors.

Source material: PBMCs. This TCR was recovered from a woman aged 40-49 years in good health and CMV-seropositive. The rearrangement links TRBV28 to TRBJ2-7; no firm D call. The CDR3 bases are TGTGCCAGCAGTTCCCGTCCAGAATACGAGCAGTACTTC. It is translated as CASSSRPEYEQYF. The full variable domain, completed using reference TRBV28 and TRBJ2-7, is DVKVTQSSRYLVKRTGEKVFLECVQDMDHENMFWYRQDPGLGLRLIYFSYDVKMKEKGDIPEGYSVSREKKERFSLILESASTNQTSMYLCASSSRPEYEQYFGPGTRLTVT.